This is a list of T cell receptor beta chains from one sample in a study of T cells in Graves' hyperthyroidism and ophthalmopathy. From the multiplex PCR reads, TCRdb called clonotypes with MiXCR, one entry per CDR3 protein. Here the sample spans approximately 530,000 distinct CDR3 sequences, over 15% being singletons. The sample comprised blood. These receptors all stem from a woman aged 18-29 years with Graves' hyperthyroidism. CDR3s include the opening cysteine and the closing phenylalanine or tryptophan. A D gene is named only where the DNA matches it firmly. Size tells how often a clone was seen (once, few, many) or the class of an expanded clone, and some rows leave it out.

J gene	clone size	V gene	D gene	CDR3 protein	CDR3 DNA
TRBJ1-1	many	TRBV30	-	CAWSLAVNTEAFF	TGTGCCTGGAGTCTCGCGGTGAACACTGAAGCTTTCTTT
TRBJ2-4	-	TRBV29-1	-	CSLAGGLKNIQYF	TGCAGCCTTGCTGGGGGTTTGAAAAACATTCAGTACTTC
TRBJ1-1	many	TRBV6-1	-	CASSYDPYTEAFF	TGTGCCAGCAGTTACGACCCTTACACTGAAGCTTTCTTT
TRBJ1-2	many	TRBV29-1	-	CSVERAGLNYGYTF	TGCAGCGTCGAAAGGGCAGGGCTAAACTATGGCTACACCTTC
TRBJ2-1	many	TRBV20-1	TRBD2	CSARDPGGGGEQFF	TGCAGTGCTAGAGATCCGGGAGGGGGAGGAGAGCAGTTCTTC
TRBJ2-3	many	TRBV6-1	-	CASSPLRGGSTDTQYF	TGTGCCAGCAGTCCCCTCAGGGGCGGAAGCACAGATACGCAGTATTTT
TRBJ2-7	few	TRBV19	TRBD2	CASSIGGGLAYEQYF	TGTGCCAGTAGTATCGGGGGGGGCCTGGCCTACGAGCAGTACTTC
TRBJ2-3	-	TRBV11-2	TRBD2	CASSLETSWLAGPKGGTDTQYF	TGTGCCAGCAGCTTAGAGACCTCATGGTTAGCGGGACCGAAGGGTGGCACAGATACGCAGTATTTT
TRBJ2-7	many	TRBV29-1	TRBD2	CSGGGQGTYEQYF	TGCAGCGGCGGGGGGCAGGGTACCTACGAGCAGTACTTC
TRBJ2-7	-	TRBV11-2	-	CASRPTTGDRAEQYF	TGTGCCAGCAGGCCTACGACCGGCGACCGGGCGGAGCAGTACTTC
TRBJ1-2	-	TRBV20-1	-	CSAVPPGRTGYTF	TGCAGTGCTGTACCACCAGGGCGGACTGGCTACACCTTC
TRBJ1-1	few	TRBV18	-	CASSQTYSGSANTEAFF	TGTGCCAGCTCCCAAACTTACTCAGGGTCGGCGAACACTGAAGCTTTCTTT
TRBJ1-4	-	TRBV29-1	TRBD1	CSAVGGQNEKPFF	TGCAGCGCTGTCGGGGGACAGAATGAAAAACCGTTTTTT
TRBJ2-6	-	TRBV12-3/TRBV12-4	TRBD1	CVSSLQGATGANVLTF	TGTGTCAGCAGTTTACAGGGGGCTACTGGGGCCAACGTCCTGACTTTC
TRBJ2-3	few	TRBV7-6	TRBD2	CASSPRTSGITDTQYF	TGTGCCAGCAGCCCGAGGACTAGCGGCATCACAGATACGCAGTATTTT
TRBJ1-1	few	TRBV19	-	CASSIVGVKGWGITEAFF	TGTGCCAGTAGTATTGTCGGGGTGAAGGGGTGGGGAATCACTGAAGCTTTCTTT
TRBJ2-1	-	TRBV7-9	-	CASSLRGASAYNEQFF	TGTGCCAGCAGCTTAAGGGGGGCCAGCGCCTACAATGAGCAGTTCTTC
TRBJ1-1	-	TRBV18	-	CASSPLAGARGTEAFF	TGTGCCAGCTCACCACTGGCAGGTGCTAGGGGCACTGAAGCTTTCTTT
TRBJ1-2	few	TRBV6-6	-	CASSYRGGNYGYTF	TGTGCCAGCAGTTACCGGGGCGGTAACTATGGCTACACCTTC
TRBJ2-5	many	TRBV2	TRBD2	CATQAGGFQETQYF	TGTGCCACCCAAGCGGGAGGGTTCCAAGAGACCCAGTACTTC
TRBJ1-5	few	TRBV27	-	CASSLFPKTPNSNQPQHF	TGTGCCAGCAGTCTATTCCCGAAGACACCAAATAGCAATCAGCCCCAGCATTTT
TRBJ2-7	few	TRBV19	-	CASKSDSSYEQYF	TGTGCCAGTAAGTCAGACAGCTCCTACGAGCAGTACTTC
TRBJ1-1	-	TRBV25-1	-	CASRRPGAGPEAFF	TGTGCCAGCAGAAGGCCTGGCGCTGGCCCTGAAGCTTTCTTT
TRBJ2-3	many	TRBV2	-	CASRRDGTTDTQYF	TGTGCCAGCAGGAGGGACGGGACTACAGATACGCAGTATTTT
TRBJ2-7	few	TRBV20-1	-	CSASTPGLLYEQYF	TGCAGTGCTAGTACTCCGGGACTGCTCTACGAGCAGTACTTC
TRBJ1-6	many	TRBV27	-	CASSYQHGRTRNSPLHF	TGTGCCAGCAGCTATCAGCATGGGAGGACAAGGAATTCACCCCTCCACTTT
TRBJ2-7	few	TRBV6-5	-	CASSYGDGGSYEQYF	TGTGCCAGCAGTTACGGAGACGGCGGGTCCTACGAGCAGTACTTC
TRBJ1-3	few	TRBV7-9	-	CASSLFGPGNTIYF	TGTGCCAGCAGCTTATTCGGGCCTGGAAACACCATATATTTT
TRBJ1-5	few	TRBV6-2/TRBV6-3	TRBD1	CASRTGTWPQHF	TGTGCCAGCAGGACAGGGACGTGGCCCCAGCATTTT
TRBJ1-3	few	TRBV30	-	CAWSPARASGNTIYF	TGTGCCTGGAGTCCCGCCCGGGCGTCTGGAAACACCATATATTTT
TRBJ1-4	-	TRBV7-8	-	CASSYPADEKLFF	TGTGCCAGCAGCTATCCCGCGGATGAAAAACTGTTTTTT
TRBJ1-6	many	TRBV20-1	-	CSATKEGKGNSPLHF	TGCAGTGCTACTAAAGAGGGGAAAGGGAATTCACCCCTCCACTTT
TRBJ2-2	-	TRBV7-3	-	CACRKGHEPGELFF	TGTGCCTGCAGAAAGGGACACGAGCCCGGGGAGCTGTTCTTT
TRBJ2-5	-	TRBV4-1	-	CASSSIVGETQYF	TGCGCCAGCAGCTCAATTGTGGGAGAGACCCAGTACTTC
TRBJ2-5	-	TRBV29-1	TRBD1	CSVVRTGERYF	TGCAGCGTTGTTAGGACAGGGGAACGGTACTTC
TRBJ1-5	many	TRBV27	TRBD1	CASSTGAKQPQHF	TGTGCCAGCAGTACAGGGGCCAAGCAGCCTCAGCATTTT
TRBJ2-3	many	TRBV5-1	TRBD2	CASSERVAGGSDTQYF	TGCGCCAGCAGCGAGAGGGTAGCGGGAGGATCAGATACGCAGTATTTT
TRBJ1-1	few	TRBV5-1	TRBD1	CASGTGGIMNTEAFF	TGCGCCAGCGGAACAGGGGGCATCATGAACACTGAAGCTTTCTTT
TRBJ2-7	many	TRBV7-2	-	CASSLAWGRGFNEQYF	TGTGCCAGCAGCTTAGCGTGGGGCAGGGGATTCAACGAGCAGTACTTC
TRBJ2-5	few	TRBV7-9	-	CASSWTGRLGQETQYF	TGTGCCAGCAGTTGGACGGGGAGGTTGGGGCAAGAGACCCAGTACTTC
TRBJ2-3	many	TRBV12-3/TRBV12-4	TRBD2	CASSLSGGNSDTQYF	TGTGCCAGCAGTTTAAGCGGGGGGAACTCAGATACGCAGTATTTT
TRBJ2-7	-	TRBV4-1	TRBD2	CASSQDWLAGKMWEQYF	TGCGCCAGCAGCCAAGATTGGCTAGCGGGAAAAATGTGGGAGCAGTACTTC
TRBJ2-1	many	TRBV24-1	TRBD2	CATSDGLAGGPDEQFF	TGTGCCACCAGTGATGGACTAGCGGGGGGGCCTGATGAGCAGTTCTTC
TRBJ1-2	many	TRBV5-1	-	CASSFGQGRGYTF	TGCGCCAGCAGCTTTGGGCAGGGGCGCGGCTACACCTTC
TRBJ2-3	many	TRBV12-3/TRBV12-4	-	CASTPLLEIADTQYF	TGTGCCAGCACCCCACTACTAGAAATTGCAGATACGCAGTATTTT
TRBJ2-4	-	TRBV7-9	-	CASSLVQGAKNIQYF	TGTGCCAGCAGCTTAGTACAGGGAGCCAAAAACATTCAGTACTTC